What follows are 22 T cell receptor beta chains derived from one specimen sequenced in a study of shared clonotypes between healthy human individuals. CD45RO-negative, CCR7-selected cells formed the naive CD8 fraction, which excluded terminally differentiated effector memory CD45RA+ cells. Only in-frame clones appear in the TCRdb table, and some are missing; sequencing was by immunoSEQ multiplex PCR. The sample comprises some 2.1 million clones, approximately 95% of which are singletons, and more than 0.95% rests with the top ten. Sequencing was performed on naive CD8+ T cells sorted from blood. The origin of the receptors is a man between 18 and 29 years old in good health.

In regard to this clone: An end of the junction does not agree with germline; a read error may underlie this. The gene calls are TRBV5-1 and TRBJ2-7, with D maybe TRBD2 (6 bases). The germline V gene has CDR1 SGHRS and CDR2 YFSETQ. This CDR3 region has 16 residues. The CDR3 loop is CASSLAIGTLSYEQYF. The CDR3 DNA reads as TGCGCCAGCAGCTTGGCCATAGGGACTTTGTCCTATGAGCAGTACTTC.

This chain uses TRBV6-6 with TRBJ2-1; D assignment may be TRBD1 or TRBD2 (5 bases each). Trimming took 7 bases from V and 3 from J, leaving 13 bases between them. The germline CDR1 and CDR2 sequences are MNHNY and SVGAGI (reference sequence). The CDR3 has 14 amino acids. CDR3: CASTLRGSYNEQFF. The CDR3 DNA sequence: TGTGCCAGCACCCTACGGGGCAGCTACAATGAGCAGTTCTTC.

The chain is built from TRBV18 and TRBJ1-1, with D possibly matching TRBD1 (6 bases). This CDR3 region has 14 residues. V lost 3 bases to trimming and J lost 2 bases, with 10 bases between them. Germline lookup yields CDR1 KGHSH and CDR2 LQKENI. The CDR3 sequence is CASSPGTPNTEAFF. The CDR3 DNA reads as TGTGCCAGCTCACCCGGGACACCCAACACTGAAGCTTTCTTT. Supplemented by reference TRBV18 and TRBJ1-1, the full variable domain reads NAGVMQNPRHLVRRRGQEARLRCSPMKGHSHVYWYRQLPEEGLKFMVYLQKENIIDESGMPKERFSAEFPKEGPSILRIQQVVRGDSAAYFCASSPGTPNTEAFFGQGTRLTVV.

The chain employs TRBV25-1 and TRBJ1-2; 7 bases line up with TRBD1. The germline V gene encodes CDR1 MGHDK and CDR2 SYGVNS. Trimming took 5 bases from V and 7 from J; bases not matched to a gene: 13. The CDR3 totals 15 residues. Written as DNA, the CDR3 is TGTGCCAGCAGTCCCCTTAAGCAGGGGGAGAGTGGCTACACCTTC. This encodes CASSPLKQGESGYTF.

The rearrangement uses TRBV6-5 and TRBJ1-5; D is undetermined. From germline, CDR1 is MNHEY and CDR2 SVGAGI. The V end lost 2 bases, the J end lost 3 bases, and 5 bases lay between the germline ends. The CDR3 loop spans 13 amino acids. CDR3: CASSYGYNQPQHF. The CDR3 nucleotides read TGTGCCAGCAGTTACGGTTACAATCAGCCCCAGCATTTT.

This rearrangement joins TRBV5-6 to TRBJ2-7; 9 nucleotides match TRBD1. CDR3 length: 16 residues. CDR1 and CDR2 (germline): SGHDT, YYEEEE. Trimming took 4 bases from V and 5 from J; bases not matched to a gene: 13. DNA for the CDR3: TGTGCCAGCAGCGCCCGTCCGGGACAGGGTATACACGAGCAGTACTTC. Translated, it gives CASSARPGQGIHEQYF.

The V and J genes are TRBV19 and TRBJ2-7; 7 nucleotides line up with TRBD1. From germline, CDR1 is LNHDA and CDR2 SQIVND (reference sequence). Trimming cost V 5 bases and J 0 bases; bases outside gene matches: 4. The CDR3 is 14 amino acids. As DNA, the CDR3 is TGTGCCAGTAGTGACAGGGCCAACTCCTACGAGCAGTACTTC. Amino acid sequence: CASSDRANSYEQYF.

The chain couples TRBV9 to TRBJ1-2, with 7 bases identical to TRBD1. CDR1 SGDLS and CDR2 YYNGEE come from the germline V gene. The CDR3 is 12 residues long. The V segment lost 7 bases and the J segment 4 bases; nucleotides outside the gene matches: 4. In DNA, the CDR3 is TGTGCCAGCTGGGGACAGTCCTATGGCTACACCTTC. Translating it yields CASWGQSYGYTF.

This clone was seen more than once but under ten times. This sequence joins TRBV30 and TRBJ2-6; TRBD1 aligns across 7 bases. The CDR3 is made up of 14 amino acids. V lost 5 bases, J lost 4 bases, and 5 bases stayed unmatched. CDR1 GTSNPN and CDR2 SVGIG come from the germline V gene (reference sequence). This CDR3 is CAWGRQGGANVLTF. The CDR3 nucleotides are TGTGCCTGGGGCCGACAGGGAGGGGCCAACGTCCTGACTTTC. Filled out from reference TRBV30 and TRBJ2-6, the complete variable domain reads SQTIHQWPATLVQPVGSPLSLECTVEGTSNPNLYWYRQAAGRGLQLLFYSVGIGQISSEVPQNLSASRPQDRQFILSSKKLLLSDSGFYLCAWGRQGGANVLTFGAGSRLTVL.

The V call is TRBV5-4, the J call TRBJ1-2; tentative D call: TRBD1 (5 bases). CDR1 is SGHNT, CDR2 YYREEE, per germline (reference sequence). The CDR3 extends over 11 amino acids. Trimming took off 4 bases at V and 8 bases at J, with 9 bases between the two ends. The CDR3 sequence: CASSGTGGYTF. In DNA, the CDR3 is TGTGCCAGCAGCGGGACGGGAGGCTACACCTTC.

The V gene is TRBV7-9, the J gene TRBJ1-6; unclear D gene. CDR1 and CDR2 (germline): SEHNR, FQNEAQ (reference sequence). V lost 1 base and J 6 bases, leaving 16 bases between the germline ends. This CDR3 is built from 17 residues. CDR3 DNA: TGTGCCAGCAGCTTAGGCCCCAGCCTGGAGCTTAATTCACCCCTCCACTTT. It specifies CASSLGPSLELNSPLHF.

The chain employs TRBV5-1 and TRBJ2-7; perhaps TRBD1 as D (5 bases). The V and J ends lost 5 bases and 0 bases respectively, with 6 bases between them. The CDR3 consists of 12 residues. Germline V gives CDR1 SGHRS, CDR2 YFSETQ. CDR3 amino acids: CASRDNSYEQYF. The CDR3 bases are TGCGCCAGCAGGGACAACTCCTACGAGCAGTACTTC.

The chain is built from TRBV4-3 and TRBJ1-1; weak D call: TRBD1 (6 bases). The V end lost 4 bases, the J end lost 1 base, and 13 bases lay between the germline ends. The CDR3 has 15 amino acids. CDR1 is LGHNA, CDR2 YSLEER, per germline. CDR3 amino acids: CASSLRGKGNTEAFF. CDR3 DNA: TGCGCCAGCAGCCTTAGGGGGAAAGGGAACACTGAAGCTTTCTTT.

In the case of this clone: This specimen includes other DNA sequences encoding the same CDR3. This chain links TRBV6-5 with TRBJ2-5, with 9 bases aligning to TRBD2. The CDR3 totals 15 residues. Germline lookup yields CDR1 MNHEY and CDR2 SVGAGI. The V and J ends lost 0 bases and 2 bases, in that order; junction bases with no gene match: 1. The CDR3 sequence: CASSYSTSGQETQYF. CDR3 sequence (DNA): TGTGCCAGCAGTTACTCGACTAGCGGACAAGAGACCCAGTACTTC.

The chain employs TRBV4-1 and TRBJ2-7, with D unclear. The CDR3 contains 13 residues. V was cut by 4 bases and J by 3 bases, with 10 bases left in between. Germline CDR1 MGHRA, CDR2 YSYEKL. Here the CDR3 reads CASSLLPVYEQYF. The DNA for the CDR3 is TGCGCCAGCAGCCTCTTACCGGTCTACGAGCAGTACTTC.

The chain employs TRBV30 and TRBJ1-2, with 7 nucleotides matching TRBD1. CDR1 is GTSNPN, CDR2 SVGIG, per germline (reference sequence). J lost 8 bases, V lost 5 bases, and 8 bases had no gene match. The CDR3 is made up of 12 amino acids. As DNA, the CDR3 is TGTGCCTGGCCCGACAGGGCAGGGGGCTACACCTTC. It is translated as CAWPDRAGGYTF.

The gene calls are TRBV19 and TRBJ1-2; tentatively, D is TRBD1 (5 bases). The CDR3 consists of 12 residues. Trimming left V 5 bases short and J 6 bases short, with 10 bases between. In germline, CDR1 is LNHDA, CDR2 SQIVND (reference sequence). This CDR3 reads CASSEGVNGYTF. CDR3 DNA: TGTGCCAGTAGTGAAGGGGTCAATGGCTACACCTTC.

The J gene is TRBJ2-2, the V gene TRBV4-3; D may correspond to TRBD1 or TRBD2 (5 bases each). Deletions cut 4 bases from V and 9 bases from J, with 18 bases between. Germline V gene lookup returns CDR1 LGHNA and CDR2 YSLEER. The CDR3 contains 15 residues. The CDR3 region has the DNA TGCGCCAGCAGCCTTTCCCGGGACCCCCTAAGGGAGCTGTTTTTT. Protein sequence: CASSLSRDPLRELFF.

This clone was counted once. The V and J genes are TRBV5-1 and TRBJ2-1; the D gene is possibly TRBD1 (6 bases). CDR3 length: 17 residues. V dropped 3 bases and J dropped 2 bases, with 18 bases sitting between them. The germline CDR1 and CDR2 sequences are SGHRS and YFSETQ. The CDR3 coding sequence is TGCGCCAGCAGCTGGGCGGACAGCACTGATGCCTACAATGAGCAGTTCTTC. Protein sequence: CASSWADSTDAYNEQFF.

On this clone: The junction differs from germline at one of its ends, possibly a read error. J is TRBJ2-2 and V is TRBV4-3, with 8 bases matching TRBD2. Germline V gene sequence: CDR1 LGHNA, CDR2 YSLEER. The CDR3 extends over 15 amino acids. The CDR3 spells CASSQDSGNAGELFF. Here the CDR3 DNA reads TGCGCCAGCAGCCAAGATAGCGGGAACGCCGGGGAGCTGTTTTTT.

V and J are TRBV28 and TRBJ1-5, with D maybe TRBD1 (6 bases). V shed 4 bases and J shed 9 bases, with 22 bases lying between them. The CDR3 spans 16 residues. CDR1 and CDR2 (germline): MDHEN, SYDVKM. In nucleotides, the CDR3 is TGTGCCAGCAGTTCTATCCCAGGGGATCTTTGGCGGCCCCAGCATTTT. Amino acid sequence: CASSSIPGDLWRPQHF.

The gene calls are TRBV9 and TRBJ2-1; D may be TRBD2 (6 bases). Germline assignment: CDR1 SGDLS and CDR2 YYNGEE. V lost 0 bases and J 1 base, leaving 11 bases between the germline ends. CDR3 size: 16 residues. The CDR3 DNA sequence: TGTGCCAGCAGCGTAGAAGGGACTGCTTCCTACAATGAGCAGTTCTTC. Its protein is CASSVEGTASYNEQFF. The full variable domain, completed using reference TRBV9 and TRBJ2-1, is DSGVTQTPKHLITATGQRVTLRCSPRSGDLSVYWYQQSLDQGLQFLIQYYNGEERAKGNILERFSAQQFPDLHSELNLSSLELGDSALYFCASSVEGTASYNEQFFGPGTRLTVL.